This T cell receptor beta chain is drawn from a study of CD8 T cells in Susac syndrome. Study observations and caveats: In its TCR sequencing and HLA analysis, the study acknowledged that the number of individuals was relatively small.

cDNA came from approximately 0.5 to 1 ug RNA primed by random hexamers. One entry per CDR3 protein results from TCRdb running MiXCR on the immunoSEQ multiplex PCR reads. Of around 59,000 distinct CDR3 sequences in the sample, just over 90% were seen once. V was clipped by 5 bases and J by 10 bases; unmatched bases: 8. This CDR3 is 14 amino acids long. CDR1 and CDR2 (germline): MNHEY, SMNVEV (reference sequence). Regarding this clonotype: Antigen unknown.

CD8+ and CD4+ T cells from blood underwent TCR beta sequencing. TEMRA cells were FACS-enriched and CD8+ and CD4+ T cells negatively isolated. The sequencing input was CD8+ T cells from PBMCs. The receptor comes from a human donor in good health. The chain links TRBV27 to TRBJ2-1; TRBD2 agrees at 10 bases. The CDR3 loop reads CASSERGGRPEQFF. The CDR3 DNA sequence: TGTGCCAGCAGTGAGCGGGGGGGCCGACCCGAGCAGTTCTTC.